Each of the 14 T cell receptor beta chains below was sequenced from the same sample in a study of T-cell reconstitution after alpha-beta-depleted transplantation in children. A TCRbeta library incorporating unique molecular identifiers was prepared. MiXCR was run by TCRdb on the PCR reads, yielding one entry per CDR3 protein. Counted here are some 590,000 distinct CDR3 sequences, roughly a tenth occurring once; the ten biggest clones make up about 4%. This sample comprised PBMCs from the stem cell graft donor, obtained from the stem cell graft. These receptors were taken from a human donor who donated a stem cell graft to a child with acute myeloid leukemia.

Details on this clonotype: Germline and junction disagree at one end, which may indicate a read error. This chain links TRBV12-3 or TRBV12-4 with TRBJ1-2; no reliable D call. The CDR3 has 13 amino acids. The CDR3 region has the DNA TGTGCCAGCAGGTTGACACTTAACTGTGGCTACACCTTC. This translates into CASRLTLNCGYTF.

This clonotype was seen a handful of times. This chain joins TRBV2 and TRBJ1-6; 8 bases line up with TRBD1. Germline lookup yields CDR1 SNHLY and CDR2 FYNNEI. The CDR3 loop spans 16 amino acids. Trimming took 5 bases from V and 7 from J; bases not matched to a gene: 10. In DNA form, the CDR3 reads TGTGCCAGCAGTCCCGAACGGACAGGGAAAAATTCACCCCTCCACTTT. Translated, it gives CASSPERTGKNSPLHF.

This clonotype was counted at least ten times. This CDR3 reads CSVEGGKGTDTQYF. In nucleotides, the CDR3 is TGCAGCGTTGAGGGCGGGAAGGGCACAGATACGCAGTATTTT. The V and J genes are TRBV29-1 and TRBJ2-3; D is possibly TRBD2 (6 bases). V lost 3 bases, J lost 1 base, and 11 bases lay in between. CDR1 is SQVTM and CDR2 is ANQGSEA in the germline V gene. This CDR3 has 14 amino acids.

This clonotype was detected ten times or more. The gene calls are TRBV7-6 and TRBJ2-7, with no clear D. With 1 base removed from V and 1 base from J, the gap between germline ends came to 8 bases. The germline V gene encodes CDR1 SGHVS and CDR2 FNYEAQ. The CDR3 is 14 residues long. The CDR3 protein is CASSLDVGSYEQYF. The CDR3, as DNA: TGTGCCAGCAGCTTAGATGTGGGGTCCTACGAGCAGTACTTC. Combining the CDR3 with reference TRBV7-6 and TRBJ2-7 gives the whole variable domain GAGVSQSPRYKVTKRGQDVALRCDPISGHVSLYWYRQALGQGPEFLTYFNYEAQQDKSGLPNDRFSAERPEGSISTLTIQRTEQRDSAMYRCASSLDVGSYEQYFGPGTRLTVT.

The genes are TRBV4-3 and TRBJ2-7, with D possibly matching TRBD2 (5 bases). Trimming left V 0 bases short and J 5 bases short, with 8 bases between. The CDR3 spans 13 residues. Germline V gene data show CDR1 as LGHNA and CDR2 as YSLEER. The CDR3 sequence is CASSQERANEQYF. DNA of the CDR3: TGCGCCAGCAGCCAAGAGCGGGCGAACGAGCAGTACTTC.

The chain has TRBV29-1 and TRBJ2-3; TRBD2 might be the D (6 bases). Trimming took 3 bases from V and 1 from J, leaving 17 bases between them. Germline-derived CDR1 and CDR2 are SQVTM and ANQGSEA. The length of the CDR3 is 16 residues. CDR3 sequence reads: CSVDGGSRGGTDTQYF. CDR3 DNA: TGCAGCGTTGACGGGGGATCCCGAGGAGGCACAGATACGCAGTATTTT.

For the CDR3, the DNA is TGTGCCACCCAGATGGCAGGGGGCGCGACCGGGGAGCTGTTTTTT. Its translation is CATQMAGGATGELFF. The rearrangement joins TRBV12-3 or TRBV12-4 to TRBJ2-2, with TRBD1 matching 8 bases. V trimming: 10 bases; J trimming: 5 bases; junction bases outside the gene matches: 12. The CDR3 totals 15 residues.

This clonotype appeared a single time. This chain uses TRBV5-1 with TRBJ2-1; the D is unclear. This CDR3 region has 13 residues. Germline V CDR1 and CDR2: SGHRS, YFSETQ. V was clipped by 3 bases and J by 7 bases, with 11 bases between them. CDR3 loop: CASSSGPGNEQFF. CDR3 nucleotide sequence: TGCGCCAGCAGCTCCGGACCCGGGAATGAGCAGTTCTTC.

The sample holds a few counts of this clonotype. The genes are TRBV29-1 and TRBJ2-7, with TRBD2 matching over 9 bases. J lost 4 bases, V lost 5 bases, and 12 bases had no gene match. Germline V gene data show CDR1 as SQVTM and CDR2 as ANQGSEA. The CDR3 contains 15 residues. The chain's CDR3 is CSVRVRLAGSYEQYF. The CDR3, as DNA: TGCAGCGTTCGGGTTCGGCTAGCGGGATCTTACGAGCAGTACTTC.

This chain joins TRBV28 and TRBJ2-7; D assignment may be TRBD1 or TRBD2 (5 bases each). CDR1 and CDR2 from the germline V gene are MDHEN and SYDVKM. The CDR3 spans 14 residues. V gave up 5 bases and J gave up 3 bases, with 14 bases separating them. CDR3 sequence reads: CASSPPGQNYEQYF. The CDR3 nucleotides are TGTGCCAGCAGTCCCCCGGGGCAGAACTACGAGCAGTACTTC.

This sequence joins TRBV3-1 and TRBJ2-1; a possible D gene is TRBD2 (6 bases). Trimming cost V 4 bases and J 6 bases, with 19 bases left between them. The CDR3 contains 16 residues. Per germline, CDR1 LGHDT and CDR2 YNNKEL (reference sequence). The chain's CDR3 is CASSPLIGTGFNEQFF. Written as DNA, the CDR3 is TGTGCCAGCAGCCCGTTAATTGGGACTGGGTTCAATGAGCAGTTCTTC.

This chain joins TRBV5-6 and TRBJ2-7; maybe TRBD2 (6 bases). The V gene's germline CDR1 is SGHDT and CDR2 YYEEEE. The CDR3 covers 14 residues. Trimming left V 0 bases short and J 6 bases short, with 13 bases between. The CDR3 DNA follows: TGTGCCAGCAGCTTGGCCGGGACTGCGGCCGAGCAGTACTTC. It encodes CASSLAGTAAEQYF.

This clonotype was detected a few times. The chain recombines TRBV6-5 with TRBJ2-7; D is unresolved. Looked up from germline, CDR1 is MNHEY and CDR2 is SVGAGI. V lost 4 bases and J lost 4, with 17 bases in between. The CDR3 spans 15 residues. As DNA, the CDR3 is TGTGCCAGCAGTTCAGCAGGCCCAACCTATTACGAGCAGTACTTC. Its protein product is CASSSAGPTYYEQYF.

This clonotype showed up many times. The chain couples TRBV30 to TRBJ2-3; D is possibly TRBD2 (6 bases). The V and J ends lost 4 bases and 3 bases respectively, with 20 bases between them. Germline V gives CDR1 GTSNPN, CDR2 SVGIG (reference sequence). This CDR3 region has 16 residues. This CDR3 is CAWNSRERDLTDTQYF. CDR3 sequence (DNA): TGTGCCTGGAATTCAAGGGAACGGGACTTGACAGATACGCAGTATTTT. Full variable domain (missing parts from reference TRBV30 and TRBJ2-3): SQTIHQWPATLVQPVGSPLSLECTVEGTSNPNLYWYRQAAGRGLQLLFYSVGIGQISSEVPQNLSASRPQDRQFILSSKKLLLSDSGFYLCAWNSRERDLTDTQYFGPGTRLTVL.